A selection of T cell receptor beta chains follows, all from one sample in a study of blood T cell repertoires in COVID-19. Data came from immunoSEQ multiplex PCR; TCRdb stores just in-frame clones and leaves some out. The table lists more than 85,000 clones, roughly 80% of them singletons. The sample comprised peripheral blood. These receptors all come from a man older than 75 with active or convalescent COVID-19. Each CDR3 is given with its conserved first and last residue. A D gene is named only where the DNA matches it firmly. Clone size is stated in some rows and not others, as once, few, many or a class when expanded.

TGCAGCGTTAAAACCCAGACAGTAATGAATGAGCAGTTCTTC,CSVKTQTVMNEQFF,TRBJ2-1,NA,TRBV29-1,NA
TGTGCCAGCAGCTTGTTTTCCCAGGATTACACCGGGGAGCTGTTTTTT,CASSLFSQDYTGELFF,TRBJ2-2,NA,TRBV5-5,NA
TGTGCCAGCAGTTTATGGAGGGTCCCAGGAGATGGCTACACCTTC,CASSLWRVPGDGYTF,TRBJ1-2,NA,TRBV28,few
TGCGCCAGCAGCCAAGAAGTGACGCGGGGGGCGCACACCGGGGAGCTGTTTTTT,CASSQEVTRGAHTGELFF,TRBJ2-2,TRBD2,TRBV4-1,NA
TGTGCCAGCAGCCAAGTAGGGACTAGCGGAAACATTCAGTACTTC,CASSQVGTSGNIQYF,TRBJ2-4,TRBD2,TRBV3-1/TRBV3-2,NA
TGTGCCAGCAGCCAAGGGCAATGGCGGGGTTCCTACGAGCAGTACTTC,CASSQGQWRGSYEQYF,TRBJ2-7,NA,TRBV14,NA
TGTGCCAGCAGCTCTGACAGGATCCGCAATCAGCCCCAGCATTTT,CASSSDRIRNQPQHF,TRBJ1-5,NA,TRBV7-2,NA
TGTGCCAGTCCGGGGGGGGGTCCGAATTACGAGCAGTACTTC,CASPGGGPNYEQYF,TRBJ2-7,TRBD2,TRBV28,once
TGCAGTGCCCAGGTGCAAGAGACCCAGTACTTC,CSAQVQETQYF,TRBJ2-5,NA,TRBV20-1,NA
TGTGCCAGCAGTTTATATGGACAGGGGATCTATGGCTACACCTTC,CASSLYGQGIYGYTF,TRBJ1-2,TRBD1,TRBV27,NA
TGTGCCAGCAGTTACTTCAGCGGAACTAAGGGGGAGCTGTTTTTT,CASSYFSGTKGELFF,TRBJ2-2,NA,TRBV6-6,few
TGTGCCAGCTCAAGACAGGGGGACACTGAAGCTTTCTTT,CASSRQGDTEAFF,TRBJ1-1,TRBD1,TRBV18,once
TGTGCCAGCAGCCCTGCCCGGGACAGGGGGAGCAATGAGCAGTTCTTC,CASSPARDRGSNEQFF,TRBJ2-1,TRBD1,TRBV5-4,NA
TGTGCCAGCAGCTACGGGACAGGCGAATCCTATGGCTACACCTTC,CASSYGTGESYGYTF,TRBJ1-2,TRBD1,TRBV6-5,NA
TGTGCCAGCAGTGAACAGGGGAGGGTCAGTGGCTACACCTTC,CASSEQGRVSGYTF,TRBJ1-2,NA,TRBV2,few
TGTGCCAGCTCACCGGGAGACGAGCAGTACTTC,CASSPGDEQYF,TRBJ2-7,NA,TRBV18,NA
TGTGCCAGCTCACCGCCGAAACAGGGTGTCGGGATGAACACTGAAGCTTTCTTT,CASSPPKQGVGMNTEAFF,TRBJ1-1,NA,TRBV18,NA
TGCGCCAGCAGCCCCGGGGGGGCCGCCACAGATACGCAGTATTTT,CASSPGGAATDTQYF,TRBJ2-3,TRBD2,TRBV5-1,once
TGTGCCAGCAGTGAACCGGGGGAGGGGCTAGAGACCCAGTACTTC,CASSEPGEGLETQYF,TRBJ2-5,TRBD2,TRBV2,NA
TGTGCCACCAGTGATATTCTAGCTACAGATACGCAGTATTTT,CATSDILATDTQYF,TRBJ2-3,NA,TRBV24-1,NA
TGCGCCAGCAGCTCGGACAGGGTCAGAATCAATGAGCAGTTCTTC,CASSSDRVRINEQFF,TRBJ2-1,TRBD1,TRBV5-1,NA
TGCGCCAGCAGCCTGGGGGACAAGCCTAACACAGATACGCAGTATTTT,CASSLGDKPNTDTQYF,TRBJ2-3,NA,TRBV5-1,NA
TGTGCCAGTAGTAACCCGGGACAGAACTCCTACGAGCAGTACTTC,CASSNPGQNSYEQYF,TRBJ2-7,TRBD1,TRBV19,NA
TGCGCCAGCAGCCAGGCCGGGAATACGCAGTATTTT,CASSQAGNTQYF,TRBJ2-3,NA,TRBV4-3,NA
TGTGCCAGCAGCTGGGGCACCACGCAGTACTTC,CASSWGTTQYF,TRBJ2-7,NA,TRBV5-4,few
TGTGCCAGTAGTATTGAAGGGGGTAATTCACCCCTCCACTTT,CASSIEGGNSPLHF,TRBJ1-6,NA,TRBV19,NA
TGTGCCAGCAGTGGACCTAGCGGGGGGGCCTCGGATACGCAGTATTTT,CASSGPSGGASDTQYF,TRBJ2-3,TRBD2,TRBV2,once
TGTGCCAGTAGGACGGGGGGCGGATCATTAAATCAGCCCCAGCATTTT,CASRTGGGSLNQPQHF,TRBJ1-5,NA,TRBV19,once
TGTGCCAGCAGCCAACCGGGAGAGACCGGGGAGCTGTTTTTT,CASSQPGETGELFF,TRBJ2-2,NA,TRBV4-2,NA
TGTGCCAGCAGTTTCCGACAGGGAATGGGTGGCTACACCTTC,CASSFRQGMGGYTF,TRBJ1-2,TRBD1,TRBV27,NA
TGTGCCAGCAGCCCAGACAGGGTGGGACAGCCCCAGCATTTT,CASSPDRVGQPQHF,TRBJ1-5,TRBD1,TRBV5-5,few
NA,CASRFGEGSTDTQYF,TRBJ2-3,NA,TRBV12-2,few
TGTGCCAGCAGCTTGGACGTTTGGGCCCGCACAGATACGCAGTATTTT,CASSLDVWARTDTQYF,TRBJ2-3,NA,TRBV5-4,NA
TGCAGCGTTGGAACAGGGTTGAACACTGAAGCTTTCTTT,CSVGTGLNTEAFF,TRBJ1-1,NA,TRBV29-1,few
TGTGCCAGCAGCATTGATGTGGGCGATAATTCACCCCTCCACTTT,CASSIDVGDNSPLHF,TRBJ1-6,NA,TRBV7-2,NA
TGTGCCAGCAGCAACGACAGGGTCAACACCGGGGAGCTGTTTTTT,CASSNDRVNTGELFF,TRBJ2-2,TRBD1,TRBV7-9,NA
TGTGCCAGCTCACCTCCGACAGGACAGAACTATGGCTACACCTTC,CASSPPTGQNYGYTF,TRBJ1-2,NA,TRBV18,NA
TGTGCCAGCAGTCGCCGCCGGGACAGGGACCTGAGAGCTAGAGACAATGAGCAGTTCTTC,CASSRRRDRDLRARDNEQFF,TRBJ2-1,TRBD1,TRBV27,NA
TGTGCCAGCAGTTCGGGACAAACTCCCCTCCAGTACTTC,CASSSGQTPLQYF,TRBJ2-7,NA,TRBV28,few
TGCGCCAGCAGTAAGGAGCCGGACTATGGCTACACCTTC,CASSKEPDYGYTF,TRBJ1-2,NA,TRBV10-1,NA
TGCAGTGCTAGTTTTGTTCCAGGGCCAAGGCCTAACTATGGCTACACCTTC,CSASFVPGPRPNYGYTF,TRBJ1-2,NA,TRBV20-1,NA
TGTGCCAGCTCACCAGAGGTGAACACTGAAGCTTTCTTT,CASSPEVNTEAFF,TRBJ1-1,NA,TRBV18,NA
TGTGCCAGTGACAGGGGGCAAACCGGGGAGCTGTTTTTT,CASDRGQTGELFF,TRBJ2-2,TRBD1,TRBV9,once